Below are 5 T cell receptor beta chains sequenced from a single sample in a study of blood T cell repertoires in COVID-19 (TCRdb year 2020). Library preparation used the immunoSEQ multiplex PCR assay. What TCRdb holds here is the immuneACCESS table cut down to in-frame rearrangements. Part of the clones is not present; checked against another copy, under half of the missing clones reflect an unresolved V gene, and the others are unexplained. Here the sample has hundreds of thousands of clones; around 86% occur a single time. The top ten clonotypes cover about 4.2% of the sample. The sample consisted of PBMCs or T cells enriched from blood (not recorded which). Receptors originate from a man aged 30-40 years who had recovered from COVID-19.

V usage is TRBV5-4 and J usage is TRBJ1-1; 8 bases align to TRBD1. The germline V gene encodes CDR1 SGHNT and CDR2 YYREEE (reference sequence). The ends lost 0 bases at V and 14 bases at J; junction bases unmatched: 3. This CDR3 is built from 11 residues. The CDR3 loop is CASSLGTGLFF. The CDR3 DNA follows: TGTGCCAGCAGCTTGGGGACAGGGTTGTTCTTT. Full variable domain (missing parts from reference TRBV5-4 and TRBJ1-1): ETGVTQSPTHLIKTRGQQVTLRCSSQSGHNTVSWYQQALGQGPQFIFQYYREEENGRGNFPPRFSGLQFPNYSSELNVNALELDDSALYLCASSLGTGLFFGQGTRLTVV.

V gene TRBV27 combines with J gene TRBJ1-6, with D unresolved. V lost 6 bases, J lost 9 bases, and 18 bases lay in between. The CDR3 contains 15 residues. CDR1 and CDR2 (germline): MNHEY, SMNVEV (reference sequence). CDR3 nucleotides: TGTGCCAGCAGAGTCCTGGAGGGTCTAAGTTCACCCCTCCACTTT. Translation: CASRVLEGLSSPLHF.

CDR3 residues: CASSIDPRQYTGELFF. The CDR3 DNA sequence: TGTGCCAGTAGTATAGATCCCCGACAGTACACCGGGGAGCTGTTTTTT. The chain is built from TRBV19 and TRBJ2-2, with D possibly matching TRBD1 (5 bases). Between the trimmed V and J ends, which lost 0 bases and 3 bases, there was a span of 11 bases. The germline V gene encodes CDR1 LNHDA and CDR2 SQIVND (reference sequence). The CDR3 runs 16 residues.

The genes are TRBV13 and TRBJ2-1; TRBD2 agrees at 10 bases. This CDR3 contains 15 residues. The germline V gene has CDR1 PRHDT and CDR2 FYEKMQ (reference sequence). Trimming removed 5 bases from V and 8 bases from J; junction bases left unmatched: 9. The CDR3 nucleotides read TGTGCCAGCAGCCCTCAGCGGGAGGGTTTCCATGAGCAGTTCTTC. This encodes CASSPQREGFHEQFF.

The chain uses TRBV19 and TRBJ2-2; 7 nucleotides align to TRBD2. The CDR3 runs to 16 residues. V lost 4 bases, J lost 0 bases, and 5 bases stayed unmatched. Germline V gene sequence: CDR1 LNHDA, CDR2 SQIVND (reference sequence). The CDR3, as DNA: TGTGCCAGTAGTACCCATCGGGGGGCGAACACCGGGGAGCTGTTTTTT. The encoded protein is CASSTHRGANTGELFF.